The 18 T cell receptor beta chains below were found in one sample sequenced in a study of blood T cells in healthy people across ages. With a J-beta primer mix and a sample-barcoded 5' primer, a second PCR ran roughly 6 to 11 cycles. Each CDR3 protein gets one entry after TCRdb re-called the 5' RACE reads with MiXCR. The sample lists fewer than 1.5 million distinct CDR3 sequences; 42% were seen once. Source material: blood. All receptors come from a woman between 18 and 30 years old in good health.

In this sample, this clonotype turned up a few times. One end of the junction varies from germline; a read error may be responsible. This rearrangement joins TRBV15 to TRBJ2-7, with 11 bases fitting TRBD2. Germline V gene data show CDR1 as LNHNV and CDR2 as YYDKDF (reference sequence). The CDR3 covers 16 residues. CDR3 nucleotides: TGTGCCACCAGCCGAGACAGACTAGCGGGGCGGTACGAGCAGTACTTC. Protein product: CATSRDRLAGRYEQYF.

The chain carries TRBV6-2 or TRBV6-3 and TRBJ2-7, with a weak D call TRBD2 (6 bases). The CDR3 length is 13 residues. CDR1 and CDR2 (germline): MNHEY, SVGEGT. Trimming took off 4 bases at V and 6 bases at J, with 13 bases between the two ends. CDR3 region: CASSLAGRGEQYF. DNA for the CDR3: TGTGCCAGCAGTTTGGCCGGGAGAGGCGAGCAGTACTTC.

This clonotype turned up a few times. The rearrangement links TRBV25-1 to TRBJ2-7; the match to TRBD1 covers 9 bases. The germline gives CDR1 MGHDK, CDR2 SYGVNS. The length of the CDR3 is 18 residues. The V gene end was trimmed by 4 bases and the J gene end by 0 bases; junction bases not matched to a gene: 13. CDR3 protein: CASSGSGTGKLDSYEQYF. CDR3 nucleotides: TGTGCCAGCAGTGGATCCGGGACAGGGAAGCTCGACTCCTACGAGCAGTACTTC.

This chain connects TRBV6-5 to TRBJ2-3; 7 bases map to TRBD2. The germline V gene encodes CDR1 MNHEY and CDR2 SVGAGI. V dropped 5 bases and J dropped 0; count of bases not matched to a gene: 8. CDR3 length: 16 residues. The DNA of the CDR3 is TGTGCCAGCAGTGACGGGAGCGGGGCGAGCACAGATACGCAGTATTTT. It specifies CASSDGSGASTDTQYF.

This clonotype has a count of ten or more. The chain is built from TRBV11-3 and TRBJ2-3; D is uncertain. Germline V lookup: CDR1 SGHNT, CDR2 YENEEA. The CDR3 is 11 amino acids. V was cut by 4 bases and J by 3 bases, with 2 bases left in between. Here the CDR3 DNA reads TGTGCCAGCAGCTGGACAGATACGCAGTATTTT. Residues: CASSWTDTQYF.

The chain is built from TRBV20-1 and TRBJ2-5; 11 positions match TRBD2. The V gene's germline CDR1 is DFQATT and CDR2 SNEGSKA (reference sequence). The CDR3 covers 14 residues. The J segment lost 5 bases and the V segment lost 4 bases, leaving 6 bases of the junction unmatched. The DNA of the CDR3 is TGCAGTGCTATCCCGACTAGCGGGGCTGAGACCCAGTACTTC. Its protein product is CSAIPTSGAETQYF.

The sample holds a few counts of this clonotype. The chain employs TRBV7-8 and TRBJ2-3, with a tentative D call TRBD1 (5 bases). Germline values: CDR1 SGHVS, CDR2 FQNEAQ. The CDR3 totals 16 residues. The germline V and J ends were trimmed by 5 bases and 1 base, with 16 bases remaining between them. The CDR3 protein is CASSRLRVGGTDTQYF. The DNA for the CDR3 is TGTGCCAGCAGCCGGCTCAGGGTGGGCGGCACAGATACGCAGTATTTT.

This clonotype has more than one count but fewer than ten. The rearrangement joins TRBV3-1 to TRBJ2-7, with 8 bases matching TRBD2. The J call is doubtful: the DNA matches TRBJ2-5 better. Per germline, CDR1 LGHDT and CDR2 YNNKEL (reference sequence). This CDR3 comprises 16 residues. The CDR3 protein is CASSQGGSGDWVTQYF. CDR3 sequence (DNA): TGTGCCAGCAGCCAAGGCGGTAGCGGGGATTGGGTGACCCAGTACTTC.

The genes are TRBV7-8 and TRBJ2-3, with a weak D call TRBD2 (5 bases). This CDR3 region has 17 residues. Between the trimmed V and J ends, which lost 0 bases and 4 bases, there was a span of 17 bases. From germline, CDR1 is SGHVS and CDR2 FQNEAQ. The CDR3 protein is CASSLARVPSRADTQYF. The DNA for the CDR3 is TGTGCCAGCAGCTTAGCGAGGGTGCCTAGCCGGGCAGATACGCAGTATTTT.

This chain joins TRBV13 and TRBJ2-3, with 9 bases aligning to TRBD2. Trimming took 5 bases from V and 4 from J; bases not matched to a gene: 10. In germline, CDR1 is PRHDT, CDR2 FYEKMQ (reference sequence). This CDR3 comprises 16 residues. Written as DNA, the CDR3 is TGTGCCAGCAGCGAATCCCGGCGGGGGGGCCCAGATACGCAGTATTTT. This translates into CASSESRRGGPDTQYF.

In this sample, this clonotype turned up a few times. This sequence joins TRBV5-6 and TRBJ2-1; 7 bases are shared with TRBD1. The CDR3 spans 13 residues. After removal of 4 bases from V and 8 bases from J, the junction contained 6 bases not matched to a gene. CDR1 is SGHDT and CDR2 is YYEEEE in the germline V gene. The CDR3 spells CASSHYRGHEQFF. CDR3 DNA sequence: TGTGCCAGCAGCCATTACAGGGGACATGAGCAGTTCTTC.

CDR3 nucleotides: TGCAGTGCTAGGGAGGGGGTCACTGAAGCTTTCTTT. It specifies CSAREGVTEAFF. The chain employs TRBV20-1 and TRBJ1-1, with a possible D match to TRBD1 (6 bases). V was shortened by 3 bases and J by 4 bases, with 9 bases between the two germline ends. The CDR3 length is 12 residues. Looked up from germline, CDR1 is DFQATT and CDR2 is SNEGSKA (reference sequence).

This chain connects TRBV10-3 to TRBJ2-5, with 7 bases aligning to TRBD2. The trim removed 0 bases at V and 1 base at J, leaving 8 bases unmatched. This CDR3 comprises 17 residues. Germline lookup yields CDR1 ENHRY and CDR2 SYGVKD. CDR3 bases: TGTGCCATCAGTGAGTCTCGAAGCGGGACTTCCCAAGAGACCCAGTACTTC. Protein: CAISESRSGTSQETQYF.

This clonotype was observed at least ten times. The junction departs from the called germline gene at one end, perhaps through a read error. V usage is TRBV12-3 or TRBV12-4 and J usage is TRBJ2-7; D not certain. The CDR3 covers 13 residues. CDR3 sequence (DNA): TGCGCCAGCAGCTTGGCCAGGTCCTACGAGCAGTACTTC. Protein sequence: CASSLARSYEQYF.

The CDR3: CASSFPGKHTYEQYF. The CDR3 nucleotides read TGTGCCAGCAGTTTCCCAGGGAAGCATACCTACGAGCAGTACTTC. The chain combines TRBV27 with TRBJ2-7, with D maybe TRBD1 (5 bases). The CDR3 runs to 15 residues. Trimming removed 3 bases from V and 2 bases from J, with 14 bases in between. Germline V CDR1 and CDR2: MNHEY, SMNVEV (reference sequence).

This clonotype was observed a few times. This chain uses TRBV2 with TRBJ2-5, with 7 bases aligning to TRBD2. The last part of the DNA fits TRBJ2-7 better; the J call may be wrong. There are 15 residues in the CDR3. The germline V gene encodes CDR1 SNHLY and CDR2 FYNNEI. The CDR3 DNA sequence: TGTGCCAGCAGTGAGTTGGGGAGGGAGGACTACGAGCAGTACTTC. It specifies CASSELGREDYEQYF.

This chain links TRBV13 with TRBJ2-7; 8 nucleotides line up with TRBD1. After removal of 5 bases from V and 0 bases from J, the junction contained 12 bases not matched to a gene. This CDR3 is built from 17 residues. From germline, CDR1 is PRHDT and CDR2 FYEKMQ (reference sequence). The CDR3, as DNA: TGTGCCAGCAGCCTCCGCGTCGGGGACAGGTTCTCCTACGAGCAGTACTTC. Its protein is CASSLRVGDRFSYEQYF.

This chain joins TRBV30 and TRBJ1-2; a possible D gene is TRBD1 (5 bases). Germline V gene data show CDR1 as GTSNPN and CDR2 as SVGIG (reference sequence). V lost 5 bases to trimming and J lost 7 bases, with 20 bases between them. CDR3 size: 14 residues. Here the CDR3 DNA reads TGTGCCTGGGGGCAGCAGGGTCTCGGCGCTGGCTACACCTTC. This gives the protein CAWGQQGLGAGYTF.